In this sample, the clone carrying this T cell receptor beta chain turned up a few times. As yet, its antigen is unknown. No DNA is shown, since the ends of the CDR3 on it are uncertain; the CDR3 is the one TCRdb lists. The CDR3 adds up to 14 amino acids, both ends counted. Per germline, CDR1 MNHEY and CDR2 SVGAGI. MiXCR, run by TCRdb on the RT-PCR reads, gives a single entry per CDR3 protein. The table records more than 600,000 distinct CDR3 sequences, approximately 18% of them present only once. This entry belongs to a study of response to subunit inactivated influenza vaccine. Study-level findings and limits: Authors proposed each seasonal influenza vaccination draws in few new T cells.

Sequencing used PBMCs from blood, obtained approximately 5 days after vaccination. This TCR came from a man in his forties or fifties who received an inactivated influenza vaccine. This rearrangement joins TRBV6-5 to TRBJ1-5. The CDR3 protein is CASSYFSSGQPQHF.